The source of this T cell receptor beta chain is a study of blood T cell repertoires in COVID-19. Across the whole study: Some COVID-19 samples were acute and others convalescent; all came from the United States, Italy and Spain. From T cells, B-cell-depleted T cells, or PBMCs came the material, which was cDNA or gDNA.

The CDR3 totals 16 residues. Trimming at V came to 3 bases and at J to 4 bases, leaving 9 bases not matched to a gene. Germline CDR1 reads SGHNT; CDR2 reads YYREEE (reference sequence). As originally analysed: Quantification of nucleated cells was approximated via reference gene primer amplification. Sequenced by immunoSEQ multiplex PCR; TCRdb stores in-frame clones only, minus some. V and J calls and clone size are as listed in that table; D and trimming were resolved from the DNA. The table shows approximately 20,000 clones, with around 80% occurring only once. The source of this sequence is a man between 60 and 75 years old with active COVID-19. The chain is built from TRBV5-4 and TRBJ1-1, with 10 bases identical to TRBD1. Sequencing was carried out using peripheral blood. The CDR3 region is CASSSSRQGATTEAFF. DNA of the CDR3: TGTGCCAGCAGCTCGTCAAGACAGGGGGCGACCACTGAAGCTTTCTTT.